This T cell receptor (beta chain) was sequenced during a study of CD8 T cells in ankylosing spondylitis. As the method for making TCR beta libraries, quantitative 5'-RACE with molecular barcodes was used. TCRdb re-called the 5' RACE reads with MiXCR, one entry per CDR3 protein. The sample holds about 280,000 distinct CDR3 sequences; roughly 20% are singletons and the top ten take roughly 7.3%. V lost 7 bases, J lost 3 bases, and 18 bases lay in between. The CDR3 totals 16 residues. Germline CDR1 MNHEY, CDR2 SVGEGT. This clonotype came up many times. The antigen remains undetermined. Study findings and constraints: Characteristic of ankylosing spondylitis blood, it appeared, was a TCR beta motif comprising eight highly homologous variants. Some of these motif variants have turned up before, in reports on reactive arthritis synovial fluid and blood. In ankylosing spondylitis patients, matched synovial fluid reportedly showed significant enrichment of disease-linked clones.

The chain recombines TRBV6-2 or TRBV6-3 with TRBJ1-4; D may be TRBD1 (5 bases). The TCR comes from a male donor with ankylosing spondylitis or in good health (not recorded which). Specimen: blood, either unsorted or a sorted T cell fraction (not recorded which). The CDR3 bases are TGTGCCAGCACTGCGGCGTCGGGGACCGCTAATGAAAAACTGTTTTTT. Amino acid sequence: CASTAASGTANEKLFF.